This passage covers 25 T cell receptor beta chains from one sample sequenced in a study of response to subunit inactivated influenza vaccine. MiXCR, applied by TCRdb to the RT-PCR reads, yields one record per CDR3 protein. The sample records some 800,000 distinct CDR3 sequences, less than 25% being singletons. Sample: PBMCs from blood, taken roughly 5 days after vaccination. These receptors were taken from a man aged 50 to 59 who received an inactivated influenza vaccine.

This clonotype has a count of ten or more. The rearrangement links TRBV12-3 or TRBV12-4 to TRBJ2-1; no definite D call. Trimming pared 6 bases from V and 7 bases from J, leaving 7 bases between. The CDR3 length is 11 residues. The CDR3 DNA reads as TGTGCCAGCAGCCCCTCGAATGAGCAGTTCTTC. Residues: CASSPSNEQFF.

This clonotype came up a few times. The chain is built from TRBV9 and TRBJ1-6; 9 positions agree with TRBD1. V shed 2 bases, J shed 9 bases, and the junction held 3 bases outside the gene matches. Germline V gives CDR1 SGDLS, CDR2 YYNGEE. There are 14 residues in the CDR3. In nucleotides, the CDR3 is TGTGCCAGCAGCGTCACAGGGGGCCTTTCACCCCTCCACTTT. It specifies CASSVTGGLSPLHF.

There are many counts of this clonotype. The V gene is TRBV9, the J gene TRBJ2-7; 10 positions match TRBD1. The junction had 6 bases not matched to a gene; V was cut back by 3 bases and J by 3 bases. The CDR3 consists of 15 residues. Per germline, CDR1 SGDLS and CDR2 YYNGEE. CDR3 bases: TGTGCCAGCAGCGCAAGACAGGGGGCGGTCTACGAGCAGTACTTC. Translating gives CASSARQGAVYEQYF.

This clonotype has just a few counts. In DNA form, the CDR3 reads TGCAGTGCGTGCAAGCCTCTAGCCAAAAACATTCAGTACTTC. This codes for CSACKPLAKNIQYF. V and J are TRBV20-1 and TRBJ2-4; D ambiguous. Germline V gene sequence: CDR1 DFQATT, CDR2 SNEGSKA (reference sequence). Trimming pared 6 bases from V and 0 bases from J, leaving 12 bases between. The CDR3 sequence is 14 residues long.

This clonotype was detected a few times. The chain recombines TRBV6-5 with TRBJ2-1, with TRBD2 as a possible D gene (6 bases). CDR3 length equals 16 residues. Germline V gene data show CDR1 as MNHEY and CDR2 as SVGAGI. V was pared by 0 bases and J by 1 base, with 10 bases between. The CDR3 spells CASSYSIGGSYNEQFF. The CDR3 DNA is TGTGCCAGCAGTTACTCGATCGGGGGATCCTACAATGAGCAGTTCTTC.

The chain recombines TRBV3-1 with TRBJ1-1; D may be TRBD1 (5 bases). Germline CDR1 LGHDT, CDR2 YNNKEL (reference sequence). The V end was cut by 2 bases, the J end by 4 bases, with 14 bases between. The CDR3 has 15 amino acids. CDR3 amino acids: CASSQHRDGPTEAFF. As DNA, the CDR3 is TGTGCCAGCAGCCAACACCGGGACGGACCCACTGAAGCTTTCTTT.

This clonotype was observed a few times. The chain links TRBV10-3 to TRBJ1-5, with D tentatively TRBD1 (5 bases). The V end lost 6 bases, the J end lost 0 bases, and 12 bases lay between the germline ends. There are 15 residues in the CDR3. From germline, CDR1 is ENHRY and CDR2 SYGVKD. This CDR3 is CAISQTAVSNQPQHF. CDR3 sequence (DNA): TGTGCCATCAGCCAGACAGCCGTTAGCAATCAGCCCCAGCATTTT.

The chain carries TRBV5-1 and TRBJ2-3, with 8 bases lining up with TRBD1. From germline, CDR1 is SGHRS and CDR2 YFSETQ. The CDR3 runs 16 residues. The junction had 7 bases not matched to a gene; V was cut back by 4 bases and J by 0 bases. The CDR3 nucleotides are TGCGCCAGCAGCCCGGCGGGACAGGTCAGCACAGATACGCAGTATTTT. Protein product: CASSPAGQVSTDTQYF.

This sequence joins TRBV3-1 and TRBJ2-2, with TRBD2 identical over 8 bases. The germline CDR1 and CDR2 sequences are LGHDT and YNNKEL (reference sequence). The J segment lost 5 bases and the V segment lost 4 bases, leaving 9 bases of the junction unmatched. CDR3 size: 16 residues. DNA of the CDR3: TGTGCCAGCAGCCTAGCGGGATACGTAGGAACCGGGGAGCTGTTTTTT. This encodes CASSLAGYVGTGELFF.

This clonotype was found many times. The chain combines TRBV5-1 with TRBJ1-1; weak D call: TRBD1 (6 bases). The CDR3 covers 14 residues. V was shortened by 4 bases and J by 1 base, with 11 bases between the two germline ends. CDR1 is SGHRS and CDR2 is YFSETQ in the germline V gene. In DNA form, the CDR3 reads TGCGCCAGCAGCCCGGGACATACGAACACTGAAGCTTTCTTT. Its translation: CASSPGHTNTEAFF.

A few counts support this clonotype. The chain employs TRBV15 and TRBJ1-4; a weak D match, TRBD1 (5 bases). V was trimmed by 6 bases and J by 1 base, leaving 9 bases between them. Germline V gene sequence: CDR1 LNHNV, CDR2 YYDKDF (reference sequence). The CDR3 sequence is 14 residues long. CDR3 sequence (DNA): TGTGCCACCAGACCCAGGGTAACTAATGAAAAACTGTTTTTT. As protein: CATRPRVTNEKLFF.

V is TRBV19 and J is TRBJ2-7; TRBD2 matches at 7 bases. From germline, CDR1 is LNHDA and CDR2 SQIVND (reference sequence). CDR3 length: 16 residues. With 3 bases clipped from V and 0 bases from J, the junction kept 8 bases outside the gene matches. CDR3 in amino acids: CASSMSPGLRSYEQYF. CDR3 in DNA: TGTGCCAGTAGTATGTCCCCGGGACTACGCTCCTACGAGCAGTACTTC.

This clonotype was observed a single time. CDR3 loop: CASSYSPGFNQPQHF. The CDR3 nucleotides read TGTGCCAGCAGTTACTCACCAGGCTTCAATCAGCCCCAGCATTTT. The V call is TRBV6-2 or TRBV6-3, the J call TRBJ1-5; D uncertain. In germline, CDR1 is MNHEY, CDR2 SVGEGT. CDR3 length: 15 residues. Trimming pared 0 bases from V and 3 bases from J, leaving 9 bases between.

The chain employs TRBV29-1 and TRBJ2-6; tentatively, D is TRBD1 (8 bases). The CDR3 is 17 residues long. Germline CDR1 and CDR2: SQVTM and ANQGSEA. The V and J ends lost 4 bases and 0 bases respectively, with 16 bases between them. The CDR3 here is CSVGTGRGYSGANVLTF. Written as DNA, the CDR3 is TGCAGCGTTGGGACAGGGAGGGGATACTCTGGGGCCAACGTCCTGACTTTC.

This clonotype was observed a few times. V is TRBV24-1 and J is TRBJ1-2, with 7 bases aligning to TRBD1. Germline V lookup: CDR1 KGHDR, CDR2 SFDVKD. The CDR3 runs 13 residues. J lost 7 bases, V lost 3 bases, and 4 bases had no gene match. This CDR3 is CATSDPTGAGYTF. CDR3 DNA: TGTGCCACCAGTGATCCAACAGGGGCTGGCTACACCTTC.

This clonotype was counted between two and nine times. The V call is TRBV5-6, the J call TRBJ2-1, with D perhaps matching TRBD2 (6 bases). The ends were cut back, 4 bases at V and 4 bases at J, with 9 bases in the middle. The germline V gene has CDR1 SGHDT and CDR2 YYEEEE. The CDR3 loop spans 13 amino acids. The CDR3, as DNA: TGTGCCAGCAGCCGACTAGATTACAATGAGCAGTTCTTC. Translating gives CASSRLDYNEQFF. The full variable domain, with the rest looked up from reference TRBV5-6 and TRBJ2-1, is DAGVTQSPTHLIKTRGQQVTLRCSPKSGHDTVSWYQQALGQGPQFIFQYYEEEERQRGNFPDRFSGHQFPNYSSELNVNALLLGDSALYLCASSRLDYNEQFFGPGTRLTVL.

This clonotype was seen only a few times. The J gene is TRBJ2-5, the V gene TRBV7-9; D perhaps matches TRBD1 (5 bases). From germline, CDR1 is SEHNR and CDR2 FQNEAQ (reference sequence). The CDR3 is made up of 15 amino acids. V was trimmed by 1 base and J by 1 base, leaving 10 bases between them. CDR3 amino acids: CASSLVLTAQETQYF. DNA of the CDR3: TGTGCCAGCAGCTTAGTGTTGACAGCCCAAGAGACCCAGTACTTC.

The CDR3 loop is CASSFPGTGANVLTF. CDR3 nucleotides: TGCGCCAGCAGCTTCCCGGGGACTGGGGCCAACGTCCTGACTTTC. The rearrangement uses TRBV5-1 and TRBJ2-6; D is possibly TRBD2 (5 bases). Germline V gives CDR1 SGHRS, CDR2 YFSETQ. The CDR3 covers 15 residues. Trimming left V 2 bases short and J 2 bases short, with 8 bases between.

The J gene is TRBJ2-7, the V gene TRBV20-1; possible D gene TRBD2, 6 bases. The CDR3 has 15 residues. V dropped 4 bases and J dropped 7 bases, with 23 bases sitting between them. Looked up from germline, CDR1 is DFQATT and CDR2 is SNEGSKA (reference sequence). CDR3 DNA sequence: TGCAGTGCTACCGGAAATAGCCGCGCGGGGTCAGAGCAGTACTTC. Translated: CSATGNSRAGSEQYF.

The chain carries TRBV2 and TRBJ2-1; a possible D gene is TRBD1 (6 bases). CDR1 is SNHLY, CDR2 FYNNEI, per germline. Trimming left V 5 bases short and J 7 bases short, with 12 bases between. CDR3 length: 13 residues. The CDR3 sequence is CASSSAGVNEQFF. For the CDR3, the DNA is TGTGCCAGCAGTTCGGCAGGGGTTAATGAGCAGTTCTTC.

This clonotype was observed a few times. The CDR3 DNA reads TGTGCCAGCAGCTTCTCCGGGGTAGCCACCTACGAGCAGTACTTC. It encodes CASSFSGVATYEQYF. This chain links TRBV5-8 with TRBJ2-7, with D perhaps TRBD2 (5 bases). The length of the CDR3 is 15 residues. Germline CDR1 and CDR2: SGHTS and YDEGEE. Trimming removed 2 bases at V and 2 bases at J, with 14 bases between.

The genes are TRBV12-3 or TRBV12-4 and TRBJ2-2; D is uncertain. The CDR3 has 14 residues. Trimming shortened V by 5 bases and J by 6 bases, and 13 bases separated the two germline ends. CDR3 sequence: CASSPPSLAGELFF. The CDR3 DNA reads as TGTGCCAGCAGTCCCCCCTCCCTGGCCGGGGAGCTGTTTTTT.

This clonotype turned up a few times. The CDR3 loop reads CATSDSRGKGTEAFF. The CDR3 nucleotides read TGTGCCACCAGTGACAGCCGGGGAAAGGGGACTGAAGCTTTCTTT. The rearrangement joins TRBV24-1 to TRBJ1-1; possibly TRBD1 for D (5 bases). With 4 bases removed from V and 5 bases from J, the gap between germline ends came to 16 bases. The CDR3 totals 15 residues. The germline V gene encodes CDR1 KGHDR and CDR2 SFDVKD.

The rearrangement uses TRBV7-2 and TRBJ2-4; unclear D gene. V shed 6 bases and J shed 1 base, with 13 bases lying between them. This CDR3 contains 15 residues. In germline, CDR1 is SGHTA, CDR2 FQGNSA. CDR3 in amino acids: CASSPDRWAKNIQYF. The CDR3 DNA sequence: TGTGCCAGCAGTCCCGACCGGTGGGCCAAAAACATTCAGTACTTC.

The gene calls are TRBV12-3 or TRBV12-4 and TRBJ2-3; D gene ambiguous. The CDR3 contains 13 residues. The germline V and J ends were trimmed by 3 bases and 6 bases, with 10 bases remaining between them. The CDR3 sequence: CASSFSEADTQYF. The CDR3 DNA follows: TGTGCCAGCAGTTTCTCAGAGGCCGATACGCAGTATTTT.